The following is a T cell receptor (beta chain) sequence with its context. This sample was included in a study of shared clonotypes between healthy human individuals. Clones were sequenced by immunoSEQ multiplex PCR, and TCRdb holds only the in-frame ones, with some missing. The table has around 370,000 clones, 96% seen once; the top ten hold about 0.32%. Trimming at V came to 6 bases and at J to 8 bases, leaving 5 bases not matched to a gene. There are 13 residues in the CDR3. Germline V gives CDR1 MNHEY, CDR2 SMNVEV (reference sequence). The receptor was derived from a man aged 30 to 39 in good health. Sequencing was performed on memory CD8+ T cells sorted from blood. Subset of the sample: CD45RO+ cells pooled with CCR7-negative TemRA cells. This chain links TRBV27 with TRBJ2-2, with TRBD1 matching over 8 bases. DNA of the CDR3: TGTGCCAGCAGGGACAGGGTTACGGGGGAGCTGTTTTTT. Translating gives CASRDRVTGELFF.